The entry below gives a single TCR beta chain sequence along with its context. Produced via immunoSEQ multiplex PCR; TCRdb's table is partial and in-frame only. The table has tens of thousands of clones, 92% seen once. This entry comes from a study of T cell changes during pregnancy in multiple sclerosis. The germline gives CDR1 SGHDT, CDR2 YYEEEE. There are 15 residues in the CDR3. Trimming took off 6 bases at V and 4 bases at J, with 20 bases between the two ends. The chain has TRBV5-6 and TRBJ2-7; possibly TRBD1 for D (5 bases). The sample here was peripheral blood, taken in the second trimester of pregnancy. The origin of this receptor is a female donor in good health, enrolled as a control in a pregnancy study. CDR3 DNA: TGTGCCAGCACCTCTTCGCTGGGGCGTGGGTACGAGCAGTACTTC. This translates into CASTSSLGRGYEQYF.